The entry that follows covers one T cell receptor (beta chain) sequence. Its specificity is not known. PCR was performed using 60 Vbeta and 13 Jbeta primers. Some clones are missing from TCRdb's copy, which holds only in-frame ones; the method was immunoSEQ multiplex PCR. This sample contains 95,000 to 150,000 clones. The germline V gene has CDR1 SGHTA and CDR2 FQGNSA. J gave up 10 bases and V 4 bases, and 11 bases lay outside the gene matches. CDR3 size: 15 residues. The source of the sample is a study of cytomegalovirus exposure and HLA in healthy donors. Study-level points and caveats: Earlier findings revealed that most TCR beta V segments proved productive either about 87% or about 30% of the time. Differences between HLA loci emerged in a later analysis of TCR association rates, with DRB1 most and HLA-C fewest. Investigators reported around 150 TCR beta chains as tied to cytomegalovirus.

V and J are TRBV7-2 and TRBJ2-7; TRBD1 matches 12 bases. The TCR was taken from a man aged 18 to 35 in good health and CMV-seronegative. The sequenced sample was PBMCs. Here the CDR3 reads CASSSRDRGLGLQYF. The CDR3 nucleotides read TGTGCCAGCAGCTCCCGGGACAGGGGGCTAGGCCTCCAGTACTTC.